Presented here are 11 T cell receptor beta chains from one specimen sequenced in a study of T cell responses to AZD1222 COVID-19 vaccine. Assay used: immunoSEQ multiplex PCR; TCRdb lists only in-frame clones, some missing. The sample lists about 73,000 clones, roughly 89% occurring once. The sequences come from peripheral blood, collected 28 days after the second AZD1222 dose. These receptors all stem from an adult who received the AZD1222 COVID-19 vaccine.

The V and J genes are TRBV9 and TRBJ2-1, with D possibly being TRBD1 (5 bases). Germline assignment: CDR1 SGDLS and CDR2 YYNGEE. V was cut by 2 bases and J by 4 bases, with 7 bases left in between. The CDR3 has 13 residues. The DNA of the CDR3 is TGTGCCAGCAGCGTTACAGGATACAATGAGCAGTTCTTC. Its protein product is CASSVTGYNEQFF.

The chain has TRBV6-5 and TRBJ1-2; D remains ambiguous. The CDR3 length is 10 residues. V lost 10 bases and J 10 bases, leaving 13 bases between the germline ends. Germline CDR1 reads MNHEY; CDR2 reads SVGAGI. CDR3 nucleotides: TGTGCCACCAAGGGCCTAAACTACACCTTC. Its translation is CATKGLNYTF.

The chain recombines TRBV5-1 with TRBJ2-3; D could derive from TRBD1 or TRBD2 (5 bases each). Trimming removed 1 base from V and 1 base from J, with 10 bases in between. Germline lookup yields CDR1 SGHRS and CDR2 YFSETQ. CDR3 length equals 15 residues. The CDR3 DNA reads as TGCGCCAGCAGCTTGCAGGGAGTTGGCACAGATACGCAGTATTTT. It is translated as CASSLQGVGTDTQYF.

The J gene is TRBJ1-2, the V gene TRBV5-4, with 9 bases aligning to TRBD1. V trimming: 3 bases; J trimming: 0 bases; junction bases outside the gene matches: 6. This CDR3 is 16 amino acids long. Germline CDR1 reads SGHNT; CDR2 reads YYREEE (reference sequence). The CDR3 DNA sequence: TGTGCCAGCAGCTCCCCCGGACAGGGGACTAACTATGGCTACACCTTC. Translated: CASSSPGQGTNYGYTF.

The V call is TRBV5-1, the J call TRBJ1-5, with 7 positions matching TRBD1. Germline loops: CDR1 SGHRS, CDR2 YFSETQ. The V segment lost 0 bases and the J segment 1 base; nucleotides outside the gene matches: 1. The CDR3 runs to 15 residues. CDR3: CASSLDRGSNQPQHF. The CDR3 DNA is TGCGCCAGCAGCTTGGACAGGGGAAGCAATCAGCCCCAGCATTTT.

The chain carries TRBV19 and TRBJ2-1; D ambiguous. The CDR3 length is 12 residues. The germline V and J ends were trimmed by 4 bases and 8 bases, with 9 bases remaining between them. Germline CDR1 LNHDA, CDR2 SQIVND (reference sequence). The CDR3 DNA reads as TGTGCCAGTAGTAAATCGACGGATGAGCAGTTCTTC. Its translation: CASSKSTDEQFF.

The rearrangement uses TRBV28 and TRBJ2-2, with 12 bases that match TRBD2. Germline trimming cut 5 bases from V and 1 base from J; bases unmatched to any gene: 8. CDR3 length equals 18 residues. CDR1 and CDR2 (germline): MDHEN, SYDVKM. This CDR3 reads CASSTRRGLAGNTGELFF. The CDR3, as DNA: TGTGCCAGCAGTACCCGGAGGGGACTAGCGGGGAACACCGGGGAGCTGTTTTTT.

This chain links TRBV5-6 with TRBJ1-2; 7 nucleotides line up with TRBD1. CDR1 and CDR2 from the germline V gene are SGHDT and YYEEEE. V shed 5 bases, J shed 6 bases, and the junction held 7 bases outside the gene matches. CDR3 length: 13 residues. The CDR3 reads CASSLRRGNGYTF. The CDR3 DNA is TGTGCCAGCAGTCTCCGCAGGGGGAATGGCTACACCTTC.

This clone appeared a single time. The rearrangement links TRBV2 to TRBJ2-1; D perhaps matches TRBD2 (6 bases). Germline values: CDR1 SNHLY, CDR2 FYNNEI. V lost 6 bases, J lost 7 bases, and 13 bases lay in between. CDR3 size: 13 residues. CDR3 region: CASRGGYSNEQFF. The CDR3 DNA follows: TGTGCCAGCAGGGGGGGTTACTCGAATGAGCAGTTCTTC. Full variable domain (rest looked up from reference TRBV2 and TRBJ2-1): EPEVTQTPSHQVTQMGQEVILRCVPISNHLYFYWYRQILGQKVEFLVSFYNNEISEKSEIFDDQFSVERPDGSNFTLKIRSTKLEDSAMYFCASRGGYSNEQFFGPGTRLTVL.

V gene TRBV5-1 combines with J gene TRBJ2-1; 11 nucleotides match TRBD2. This CDR3 is 15 amino acids long. CDR1 and CDR2 from the germline V gene are SGHRS and YFSETQ. V was clipped by 2 bases and J by 5 bases; unmatched bases: 3. The CDR3 DNA reads TGCGCCAGCAGCTTTAGCGGGAGGGCCGACAATGAGCAGTTCTTC. It codes for CASSFSGRADNEQFF.

The chain combines TRBV11-1 with TRBJ2-1; no definite D call. Germline V gives CDR1 SGHAT, CDR2 FQDESV (reference sequence). The CDR3 length is 11 residues. V was pared by 1 base and J by 8 bases, with 3 bases between. CDR3 sequence: CASSLEHEQFF. DNA of the CDR3: TGTGCCAGCAGCTTAGAACATGAGCAGTTCTTC.